A single sample gave rise to the 7 T cell receptor beta chains below, sequenced in a study of blood T cell repertoires in COVID-19. Sequencing used immunoSEQ multiplex PCR; TCRdb keeps in-frame clones, though not all of them. The table shows roughly 30,000 clones, with about 89% occurring only once. What was sequenced was peripheral blood. Source of these receptors: a human donor in a cohort sampled during active COVID-19.

The rearrangement uses TRBV13 and TRBJ1-3; D is perhaps TRBD1 (5 bases). Germline assignment: CDR1 PRHDT and CDR2 FYEKMQ (reference sequence). The CDR3 is made up of 18 amino acids. V lost 4 bases to trimming and J lost 4 bases, with 23 bases between them. CDR3 sequence (DNA): TGTGCCAGCAGCTCTTCATGGGTTGGAGGGGAAGGCGGAAACACCATATATTTT. It translates to CASSSSWVGGEGGNTIYF.

The chain joins TRBV4-1 to TRBJ2-5; 12 nucleotides align to TRBD2. The V segment lost 4 bases and the J segment 1 base; nucleotides outside the gene matches: 4. Germline lookup yields CDR1 MGHRA and CDR2 YSYEKL. This CDR3 contains 16 residues. This CDR3 is CASSRTTSGSQETQYF. The CDR3 bases are TGCGCCAGCAGCCGCACGACTAGCGGGAGCCAAGAGACCCAGTACTTC.

This clone was detected once. The chain couples TRBV6-5 to TRBJ1-2; D not certain. From germline, CDR1 is MNHEY and CDR2 SVGAGI. With 7 bases removed from V and 8 bases from J, the gap between germline ends came to 11 bases. The CDR3 is 11 residues long. The CDR3 DNA reads as TGTGCCAGCATCGGGTATAGCGGCTACACCTTC. Translation gives CASIGYSGYTF.

V gene TRBV9 combines with J gene TRBJ2-2; D is perhaps TRBD1 (6 bases). The germline V gene has CDR1 SGDLS and CDR2 YYNGEE. The ends were cut back, 5 bases at V and 3 bases at J, with 8 bases in the middle. The CDR3 consists of 13 residues. The CDR3 DNA reads as TGTGCCAGCAGACAGGGCCACACCGGGGAGCTGTTTTTT. Its translation: CASRQGHTGELFF.

This chain links TRBV2 with TRBJ2-7; TRBD2 might be the D (5 bases). V lost 8 bases and J 7 bases, leaving 12 bases between the germline ends. Looked up from germline, CDR1 is SNHLY and CDR2 is FYNNEI. The CDR3 contains 11 residues. DNA for the CDR3: TGTGCCAGCCGGTGGACTGGTGAGCAGTACTTC. Encoded protein: CASRWTGEQYF.

This rearrangement joins TRBV29-1 to TRBJ1-2, with a weak D call TRBD1 (5 bases). Germline CDR1 SQVTM, CDR2 ANQGSEA. CDR3 length equals 14 residues. Trimming cost V 1 base and J 2 bases, with 11 bases left between them. Here the CDR3 reads CSVEAGGHNYGYTF. Here the CDR3 DNA reads TGCAGCGTTGAAGCGGGCGGACACAACTATGGCTACACCTTC.

The chain is built from TRBV2 and TRBJ2-7, with D tentatively TRBD2 (6 bases). Germline V CDR1 and CDR2: SNHLY, FYNNEI. V shed 3 bases and J shed 6 bases, with 15 bases lying between them. CDR3 length: 14 residues. CDR3 loop: CASSDIGTLAEQYF. The DNA of the CDR3 is TGTGCCAGCAGTGACATCGGGACTTTGGCCGAGCAGTACTTC.